This TCR beta chain derives from a study of blood T cells in healthy people across ages. The CDR3 runs 14 residues. V was clipped by 4 bases and J by 7 bases, with 20 bases between them. Germline CDR1 is DFQATT and CDR2 is SNEGSKA (reference sequence). Study results and limitations: Roughly linear age-related decline in beta diversity appeared, significant by age around 42.

On this clonotype: The antigen is not known.

Primers used in a second PCR of roughly 7 to 12 cycles were a sample-barcoded 5' primer and a J-beta primer mix. A single record per CDR3 protein comes from TCRdb applying MiXCR to the 5' RACE reads. The data hold about 670,000 distinct CDR3 sequences, with about 43% observed a single time. The gene calls are TRBV20-1 and TRBJ2-7; D is unclear. The TCR originated in an elderly man in good health. Input material: blood. For the CDR3, the DNA is TGCAGTGCTACCAGACGAAGGAACAACAATGAGCAGTACTTC. Translated: CSATRRRNNNEQYF.